These T cell receptor beta chains were read from a single sample in a study of blood T cell repertoires in COVID-19. Some clones are missing from TCRdb's copy, which holds only in-frame ones; the method was immunoSEQ multiplex PCR. This sample has approximately 180,000 clones, with roughly nine tenths found just once. The specimen was PBMCs or T cells enriched from blood (not recorded which). All receptors derive from a woman between 35 and 50 years old with acute COVID-19. CDR3s include the opening cysteine and the closing phenylalanine or tryptophan. Each record gives: D gene, clone size, V gene, J gene, CDR3 protein, CDR3 DNA. A D gene is named only where the DNA matches it firmly. Part of the rows lack a size; the others show once, few, many or a class for expanded clones.

TRBD2	few	TRBV7-2	TRBJ2-3	CASSARLAGGATDTQYF	TGTGCCAGCAGCGCCCGACTAGCGGGAGGGGCCACAGATACGCAGTATTTT
NA	NA	TRBV7-6	TRBJ2-1	CASSASLRGYNEQFF	TGTGCCAGCAGCGCCAGCTTGAGGGGGTACAATGAGCAGTTCTTC
NA	NA	TRBV2	TRBJ2-2	CASSVVATGELFF	TGTGCCAGCAGTGTCGTAGCAACCGGGGAGCTGTTTTTT
TRBD1	once	TRBV7-9	TRBJ2-7	CASSFARGLSYEQYF	TGTGCCAGCAGCTTTGCCAGGGGGCTCTCCTACGAGCAGTACTTC
TRBD2	NA	TRBV28	TRBJ2-7	CASSLSPGTTYEQYF	TGTGCCAGCAGTTTAAGCCCAGGGACTACCTACGAGCAGTACTTC
NA	NA	TRBV11-2	TRBJ1-1	CASSPRTNTEAFF	TGTGCCAGCAGCCCTCGCACAAACACTGAAGCTTTCTTT
TRBD2	NA	TRBV5-4	TRBJ2-7	CASSPESGRATYEQYF	TGTGCCAGCAGCCCGGAAAGCGGGAGGGCTACCTACGAGCAGTACTTC
TRBD2	NA	TRBV7-9	TRBJ2-1	CASSPGLADYNEQFF	TGTGCCAGCAGCCCGGGACTAGCGGATTACAATGAGCAGTTCTTC
NA	NA	TRBV18	TRBJ2-7	CASSPGADEQYF	TGTGCCAGCTCACCTGGGGCAGACGAGCAGTACTTC
NA	NA	TRBV7-9	TRBJ1-5	CASSLDGRSNQPQHF	TGTGCCAGCAGCTTAGACGGGAGAAGCAATCAGCCCCAGCATTTT